The clone carrying this T cell receptor (beta chain) has a handful of counts. The data were taken from a study of blood T cells in healthy people across ages. A second PCR, run for about 6 to 11 cycles, used a sample-barcoded 5' primer plus a J-beta primer mix. MiXCR, applied by TCRdb to the 5' RACE reads, yields one record per CDR3 protein. The data contain nearly 1 million distinct CDR3 sequences, just over 50% of them singletons. This CDR3 is built from 16 residues. With 2 bases clipped from V and 4 bases from J, the junction kept 6 bases outside the gene matches. Germline V lookup: CDR1 MDHEN, CDR2 SYDVKM.

The rearrangement links TRBV28 to TRBJ2-3; TRBD2 matches 10 bases. The source of this sequence is a woman aged 60-70 years in good health. Material for sequencing was blood. For the CDR3, the DNA is TGTGCCAGCAGTTTAGTTCTAGCGGGAGTACCAGATACGCAGTATTTT. The encoded protein is CASSLVLAGVPDTQYF. The entire variable domain, with the rest obtained from reference TRBV28 and TRBJ2-3, is as follows: DVKVTQSSRYLVKRTGEKVFLECVQDMDHENMFWYRQDPGLGLRLIYFSYDVKMKEKGDIPEGYSVSREKKERFSLILESASTNQTSMYLCASSLVLAGVPDTQYFGPGTRLTVL.